This passage covers 14 T cell receptor beta chains from one sample sequenced in a study of glioma-infiltrating T cells after dendritic cell vaccination. TCRdb's copy holds only in-frame clones and misses some; the assay was immunoSEQ multiplex PCR. The sample shows over 80,000 clones, over 75% of them seen only once. As for time point: after dendritic cell vaccination, including at tumor progression/relapse. The input for sequencing was blood, taken after dendritic cell vaccination. The receptors originated from a human donor with glioblastoma.

The rearrangement joins TRBV5-1 to TRBJ2-2, with 7 bases fitting TRBD2. The CDR3 has 16 residues. The V segment lost 1 base and the J segment 4 bases; nucleotides outside the gene matches: 7. CDR1 and CDR2 (germline): SGHRS, YFSETQ. The CDR3 sequence: CASSLSGLPSTGELFF. The DNA for the CDR3 is TGCGCCAGCAGCTTGTCGGGACTACCGTCCACCGGGGAGCTGTTTTTT. The full variable domain, in which reference TRBV5-1 and TRBJ2-2 provide the parts outside the CDR3, is KAGVTQTPRYLIKTRGQQVTLSCSPISGHRSVSWYQQTPGQGLQFLFEYFSETQRNKGNFPGRFSGRQFSNSRSEMNVSTLELGDSALYLCASSLSGLPSTGELFFGEGSRLTVL.

CDR3 sequence reads: CASSAGDATNEKLFF. The CDR3 nucleotides read TGTGCCAGCAGTGCCGGGGATGCAACTAATGAAAAACTGTTTTTT. The chain employs TRBV27 and TRBJ1-4; no definite D call. The CDR3 runs 15 residues. V was shortened by 5 bases and J by 0 bases, with 10 bases between the two germline ends. Germline lookup yields CDR1 MNHEY and CDR2 SMNVEV (reference sequence).

The chain has TRBV7-2 and TRBJ1-3; 8 nucleotides agree with TRBD1. V gave up 2 bases and J gave up 0 bases; unmatched junction bases: 0. The CDR3 length is 15 residues. The germline CDR1 and CDR2 sequences are SGHTA and FQGNSA. In DNA, the CDR3 is TGTGCCAGCAGCTTAACAGGGGGCTCTGGAAACACCATATATTTT. It yields the protein CASSLTGGSGNTIYF.

This clone was observed once. The gene calls are TRBV29-1 and TRBJ2-1; a weak D match, TRBD1 (5 bases). Trimming left V 1 base short and J 3 bases short, with 10 bases between. The CDR3 has 14 amino acids. Germline V gene sequence: CDR1 SQVTM, CDR2 ANQGSEA. CDR3 DNA: TGCAGCGTTGAAGGACAGAACTTCTACAATGAGCAGTTCTTC. Translating gives CSVEGQNFYNEQFF.

This clone occurred once. The chain combines TRBV29-1 with TRBJ1-1, with 7 bases lining up with TRBD1. The germline V gene has CDR1 SQVTM and CDR2 ANQGSEA. The CDR3 consists of 11 residues. With V trimmed by 6 bases and J by 6 bases, 4 bases remained unmatched. The CDR3 coding sequence is TGCAGCGTAATCCAGGGGGCTGAAGCTTTCTTT. Protein: CSVIQGAEAFF.

This chain links TRBV7-2 with TRBJ2-6; 10 nucleotides agree with TRBD1. With V trimmed by 1 base and J by 4 bases, 4 bases remained unmatched. The CDR3 contains 17 residues. CDR1 and CDR2 from the germline V gene are SGHTA and FQGNSA. The DNA for the CDR3 is TGTGCCAGCAGCTTAGTCGGGACAGGGGCCGGGGCCAACGTCCTGACTTTC. It yields the protein CASSLVGTGAGANVLTF.

This clone was detected only a few times. The chain employs TRBV19 and TRBJ1-6, with D perhaps matching TRBD1 (6 bases). CDR1 LNHDA and CDR2 SQIVND come from the germline V gene (reference sequence). The CDR3 has 14 amino acids. Trimming took off 1 base at V and 10 bases at J, with 11 bases between the two ends. CDR3 residues: CASSIAQGRSPLHF. The CDR3 bases are TGTGCCAGTAGTATAGCACAGGGCCGATCACCCCTCCACTTT.

In nucleotides, the CDR3 is TGTGCCAGCGGACTCCGGGACAGGGGTAGAAATCAGCCCCAGCATTTT. Translating gives CASGLRDRGRNQPQHF. The rearrangement joins TRBV7-8 to TRBJ1-5; 10 nucleotides agree with TRBD1. The CDR3 has 16 residues. With 8 bases clipped from V and 4 bases from J, the junction kept 11 bases outside the gene matches. In germline, CDR1 is SGHVS, CDR2 FQNEAQ.

The genes are TRBV9 and TRBJ2-1, with D tentatively TRBD2 (6 bases). Germline values: CDR1 SGDLS, CDR2 YYNGEE. The V end was cut by 0 bases, the J end by 2 bases, with 6 bases between. The length of the CDR3 is 14 residues. The CDR3 loop is CASSVGGAYNEQFF. CDR3 coding DNA: TGTGCCAGCAGCGTAGGCGGGGCCTACAATGAGCAGTTCTTC.

The rearrangement joins TRBV11-3 to TRBJ1-1; TRBD1 is a possible D gene (5 bases). The CDR3 runs 12 residues. V lost 6 bases to trimming and J lost 7 bases, with 12 bases between them. Germline CDR1 SGHNT, CDR2 YENEEA. The CDR3 spells CASSSGLNEAFF. The CDR3 nucleotides are TGTGCCAGCAGTTCAGGGTTGAATGAAGCTTTCTTT.

The table lists this clone with a count of one. The CDR3 DNA reads as TGTGCCAGCACCAAGGACAGGGGTAATGAAAAACTGTTTTTT. Amino acid sequence: CASTKDRGNEKLFF. The rearrangement links TRBV6-5 to TRBJ1-4; 9 bases are a match to TRBD1. J gave up 4 bases and V 7 bases, and 4 bases lay outside the gene matches. CDR1 is MNHEY, CDR2 SVGAGI, per germline. This CDR3 contains 14 residues.

V is TRBV4-1 and J is TRBJ1-2; 7 nucleotides align to TRBD1. V shed 3 bases and J 4 bases; nucleotides not matched to a gene: 2. The CDR3 sequence is 13 residues long. Germline loops: CDR1 MGHRA, CDR2 YSYEKL. The CDR3 coding sequence is TGCGCCAGCAGCCAGGGACAGTCCTATGGCTACACCTTC. Its translation: CASSQGQSYGYTF.

The chain combines TRBV5-1 with TRBJ1-2; D perhaps matches TRBD1 (5 bases). Germline-derived CDR1 and CDR2 are SGHRS and YFSETQ. With 5 bases removed from V and 4 bases from J, the gap between germline ends came to 12 bases. The CDR3 has 13 amino acids. CDR3 amino acids: CASSSDSTYGYTF. The CDR3 nucleotides are TGCGCCAGCAGTTCCGACAGTACCTATGGCTACACCTTC.

This chain links TRBV4-1 with TRBJ2-7, with D maybe TRBD1 (6 bases). Trimming cost V 4 bases and J 6 bases, with 13 bases left between them. From germline, CDR1 is MGHRA and CDR2 YSYEKL. This CDR3 contains 13 residues. Written as DNA, the CDR3 is TGCGCCAGCAGCCCGAGGGACAACAGCGAGCAGTACGTC. Its protein product is CASSPRDNSEQYV.